This TCR beta chain was recovered during a study of a mutant IDH1 vaccine in newly diagnosed glioma. Study in general: In some groups vaccination began 4-6 weeks post-radiotherapy; others received it with temozolomide. Averaging around 40 years of age, treated patients were roughly 60% male and about 38% female. Former treatment meant radiotherapy, temozolomide, or both; the majority had gotten both.

Time point defined: week 47, end of study. Doses of 300 ug of mutant IDH1 20-mer peptide were given with topical imiquimod. Germline CDR1 is MNHEY and CDR2 is SMNVEV (reference sequence). V lost 6 bases and J 6 bases, leaving 17 bases between the germline ends. The CDR3 runs to 14 residues. Points on this clone: Its antigen is still unknown.

Profiled with immunoSEQ multiplex PCR; TCRdb holds only in-frame clones, not every one. The sample has 60,000 to 65,000 clones, less than 90% seen once. The sample consisted of PBMCs, taken from a glioma patient whose treatment included an IDH1 peptide vaccine. V usage is TRBV27 and J usage is TRBJ1-2; weak D call: TRBD1 (5 bases). The sequence was collected from a man between 25 and 39 years old with glioma. CDR3 loop: CASSTGWDRDGYTF. CDR3 in DNA: TGTGCCAGCAGCACGGGCTGGGACCGGGATGGCTACACCTTC.